This T cell receptor (beta chain) was retrieved from a study of T cell responses to AZD1222 COVID-19 vaccine. Repertoires were generated with immunoSEQ multiplex PCR, while TCRdb's copy carries only in-frame clones and drops some. Seen here are over 55,000 clones, 83% observed once, and the top ten hold about 6.1%. General study points: Close to half of all spike-specific TCRs reportedly target regions of the variants that are unmutated.

This clone was seen a handful of times. Its antigen is still unknown. The V gene's germline CDR1 is MNHNS and CDR2 SASEGT. This CDR3 spans 11 amino acids. V lost 5 bases and J 3 bases, leaving 2 bases between the germline ends. The TCR originated in an adult who received the AZD1222 COVID-19 vaccine. This chain joins TRBV6-1 and TRBJ1-5; D is unclear. The material sequenced was peripheral blood, taken 28 days after the second AZD1222 dose. CDR3 sequence (DNA): TGTGCCAGCAGTAACAATCAGCCCCAGCATTTT. It codes for CASSNNQPQHF.